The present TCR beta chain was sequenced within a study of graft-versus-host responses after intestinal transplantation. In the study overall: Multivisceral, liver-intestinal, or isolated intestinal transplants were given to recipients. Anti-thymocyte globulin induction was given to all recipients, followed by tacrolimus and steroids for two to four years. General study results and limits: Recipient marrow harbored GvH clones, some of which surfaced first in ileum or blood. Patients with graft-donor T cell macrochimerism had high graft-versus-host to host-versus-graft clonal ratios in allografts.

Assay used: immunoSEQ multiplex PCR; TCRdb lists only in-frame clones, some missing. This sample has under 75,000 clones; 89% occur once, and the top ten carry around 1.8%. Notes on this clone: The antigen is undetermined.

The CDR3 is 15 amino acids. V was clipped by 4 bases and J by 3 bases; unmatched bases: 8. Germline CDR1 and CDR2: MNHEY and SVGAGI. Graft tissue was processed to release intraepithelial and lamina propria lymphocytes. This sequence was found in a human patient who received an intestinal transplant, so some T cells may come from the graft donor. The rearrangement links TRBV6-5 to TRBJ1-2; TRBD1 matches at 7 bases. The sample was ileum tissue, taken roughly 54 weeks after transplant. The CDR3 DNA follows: TGTGCCAGCAGTTTCGACAGGGCCCGGGACTATGGCTACACCTTC. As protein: CASSFDRARDYGYTF.